The sequence of this T cell receptor (beta chain) was determined in a study of technical replicates of blood from several donors. The data were produced by immunoSEQ multiplex PCR, yet TCRdb's version contains in-frame clones alone and is incomplete. Of around 76,000 clones in the sample, 91% were seen once. This clone was counted once. The CDR3 contains 16 residues. The germline V gene encodes CDR1 SGHDT and CDR2 YYEEEE. The V gene end was trimmed by 5 bases and the J gene end by 8 bases; junction bases not matched to a gene: 15. The source material was T cells isolated from PBMCs. The TCR originated in a human donor in good health. This chain uses TRBV5-6 with TRBJ2-1; 8 bases match TRBD1. The CDR3 protein is CASRGGLDRGADEQFF. The CDR3, as DNA: TGTGCCAGCAGGGGGGGTCTCGACAGGGGAGCGGATGAGCAGTTCTTC.